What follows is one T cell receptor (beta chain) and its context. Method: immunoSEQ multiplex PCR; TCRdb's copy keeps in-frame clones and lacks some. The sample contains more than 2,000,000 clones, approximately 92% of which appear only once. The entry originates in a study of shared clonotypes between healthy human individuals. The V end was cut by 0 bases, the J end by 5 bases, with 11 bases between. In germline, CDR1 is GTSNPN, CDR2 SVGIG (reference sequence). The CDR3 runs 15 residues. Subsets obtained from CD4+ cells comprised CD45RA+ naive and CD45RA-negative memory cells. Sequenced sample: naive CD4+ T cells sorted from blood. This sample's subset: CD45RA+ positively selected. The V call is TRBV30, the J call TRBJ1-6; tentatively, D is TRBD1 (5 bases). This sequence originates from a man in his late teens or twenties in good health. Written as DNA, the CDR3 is TGTGCCTGGAGTGTGGGGAGGGGAAATAATTCACCCCTCCACTTT. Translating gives CAWSVGRGNNSPLHF. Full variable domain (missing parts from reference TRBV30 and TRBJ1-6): SQTIHQWPATLVQPVGSPLSLECTVEGTSNPNLYWYRQAAGRGLQLLFYSVGIGQISSEVPQNLSASRPQDRQFILSSKKLLLSDSGFYLCAWSVGRGNNSPLHFGNGTRLTVT.